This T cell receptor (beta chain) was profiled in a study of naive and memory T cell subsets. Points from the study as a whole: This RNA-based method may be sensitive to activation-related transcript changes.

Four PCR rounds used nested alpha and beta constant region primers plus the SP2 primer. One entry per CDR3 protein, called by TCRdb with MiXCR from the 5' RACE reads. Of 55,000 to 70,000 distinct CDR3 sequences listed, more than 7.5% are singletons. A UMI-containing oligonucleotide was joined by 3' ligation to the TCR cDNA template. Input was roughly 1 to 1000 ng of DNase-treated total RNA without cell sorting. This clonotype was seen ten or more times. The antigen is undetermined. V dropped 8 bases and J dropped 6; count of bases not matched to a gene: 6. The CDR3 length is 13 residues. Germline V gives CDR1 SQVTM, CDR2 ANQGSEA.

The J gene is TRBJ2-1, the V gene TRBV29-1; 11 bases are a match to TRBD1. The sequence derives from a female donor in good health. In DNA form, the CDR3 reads TGCAGCACCGGGACAGGGGGACCCAATGAGCAGTTCTTC. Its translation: CSTGTGGPNEQFF.